These 25 T cell receptor beta chains share one sample of origin, sequenced in a study of response to subunit inactivated influenza vaccine. TCRdb re-called the RT-PCR reads with MiXCR, one entry per CDR3 protein. The table includes about 780,000 distinct CDR3 sequences, about 18% detected once. The sequences come from PBMCs from blood, collected about 5 days after vaccination. These receptors all come from a man aged 45-60 years who received an inactivated influenza vaccine.

The genes are TRBV11-2 and TRBJ2-5; no clear D gene. The CDR3 has 13 amino acids. Trimming removed 9 bases from V and 3 bases from J, with 14 bases in between. Germline CDR1 is SGHAT and CDR2 is FQNNGV. In nucleotides, the CDR3 is TGTGCCAGGTGTAGATTTAGAGAAGAGACCCAGTACTTC. Translated: CARCRFREETQYF.

This rearrangement joins TRBV2 to TRBJ2-7; D is uncertain. The V gene lost 3 bases and the J gene lost 6 bases, with 6 bases spanning the gap. The CDR3 is made up of 11 amino acids. Germline CDR1 SNHLY, CDR2 FYNNEI. CDR3 residues: CASSDFAEQYF. In DNA form, the CDR3 reads TGTGCCAGCAGTGATTTCGCCGAGCAGTACTTC.

The table lists this clonotype with a few counts. The chain has TRBV9 and TRBJ2-1, with 13 bases lining up with TRBD2. Germline loops: CDR1 SGDLS, CDR2 YYNGEE. The CDR3 loop spans 18 amino acids. Trimming cost V 3 bases and J 8 bases; bases outside gene matches: 14. The CDR3 loop reads CASSGRTSGRSEGDEQFF. CDR3 bases: TGTGCCAGCAGCGGTCGGACTAGCGGGAGATCTGAGGGGGATGAGCAGTTCTTC.

This rearrangement joins TRBV5-6 to TRBJ2-1; 11 bases fit TRBD2. Germline loops: CDR1 SGHDT, CDR2 YYEEEE. The CDR3 spans 13 residues. Trimming cost V 4 bases and J 12 bases; bases outside gene matches: 6. The CDR3 DNA sequence: TGTGCCAGCAGCGACGGTACTAGCGGGAGGCAGTTCTTC. The encoded protein is CASSDGTSGRQFF.

V is TRBV28 and J is TRBJ2-2; TRBD2 aligns across 11 bases. With 5 bases clipped from V and 6 bases from J, the junction kept 5 bases outside the gene matches. This CDR3 comprises 15 residues. Germline V gene lookup returns CDR1 MDHEN and CDR2 SYDVKM. CDR3 in amino acids: CASSTSGSRAGELFF. The CDR3 bases are TGTGCCAGCAGTACTAGCGGGAGTCGGGCCGGGGAGCTGTTTTTT.

Only a few counts were recorded for this clonotype. The CDR3: CASTMRFGEGRQPQHF. In nucleotides, the CDR3 is TGTGCCAGTACCATGAGGTTTGGGGAGGGTCGGCAGCCCCAGCATTTT. The chain is built from TRBV19 and TRBJ1-5; D not resolved. From germline, CDR1 is LNHDA and CDR2 SQIVND (reference sequence). The CDR3 is 16 residues long. With 7 bases removed from V and 7 bases from J, the gap between germline ends came to 23 bases.

This clonotype appeared a few times. V and J are TRBV20-1 and TRBJ1-1; 9 nucleotides align to TRBD1. This CDR3 has 14 amino acids. V gave up 5 bases and J gave up 2 bases; unmatched junction bases: 6. The V gene's germline CDR1 is DFQATT and CDR2 SNEGSKA (reference sequence). The CDR3 coding sequence is TGCAGTGCTGGAATGGACAGGGGCAACACTGAAGCTTTCTTT. Translating gives CSAGMDRGNTEAFF.

The rearrangement joins TRBV4-3 to TRBJ1-6; D unresolved. Looked up from germline, CDR1 is LGHNA and CDR2 is YSLEER. V was trimmed by 0 bases and J by 2 bases, leaving 5 bases between them. CDR3 length equals 15 residues. CDR3 residues: CASSQDTPYNSPLHF. The CDR3 nucleotides read TGCGCCAGCAGCCAAGACACCCCCTATAATTCACCCCTCCACTTT.

The chain combines TRBV6-2 or TRBV6-3 with TRBJ1-5, with TRBD1 as a possible D gene (5 bases). From germline, CDR1 is MNHEY and CDR2 SVGEGT. V was cut by 2 bases and J by 3 bases, with 11 bases left in between. This CDR3 region has 15 residues. The CDR3: CASSYPVGLNQPQHF. As DNA, the CDR3 is TGTGCCAGCAGTTACCCGGTGGGGCTCAATCAGCCCCAGCATTTT.

The chain recombines TRBV3-1 with TRBJ1-6, with D hard to call. The CDR3 consists of 14 residues. With 0 bases removed from V and 6 bases from J, the gap between germline ends came to 6 bases. The germline V gene has CDR1 LGHDT and CDR2 YNNKEL (reference sequence). CDR3 sequence reads: CASSQEAVNSPLHF. CDR3 sequence (DNA): TGTGCCAGCAGCCAAGAGGCAGTTAATTCACCCCTCCACTTT.

This clonotype occurred a few times. V usage is TRBV4-2 and J usage is TRBJ2-5; D unresolved. V was shortened by 0 bases and J by 2 bases, with 10 bases between the two germline ends. CDR1 is LGHNA and CDR2 is YNFKEQ in the germline V gene. The CDR3 runs 15 residues. In DNA, the CDR3 is TGTGCCAGCAGCCAAGACCGCCTAGAACAAGAGACCCAGTACTTC. This sequence encodes CASSQDRLEQETQYF.

This clonotype appeared a few times. This sequence joins TRBV5-1 and TRBJ1-1; a weak D match, TRBD1 (5 bases). This CDR3 is 15 amino acids long. Trimming left V 4 bases short and J 1 base short, with 14 bases between. Germline lookup yields CDR1 SGHRS and CDR2 YFSETQ. The CDR3 nucleotides are TGCGCCAGCAGCCCGAGTTCCACAGGGAACACTGAAGCTTTCTTT. It specifies CASSPSSTGNTEAFF.

The chain has TRBV12-3 or TRBV12-4 and TRBJ1-2; D remains unclear. V lost 5 bases and J lost 7, with 14 bases in between. The CDR3 runs 13 residues. The CDR3 spells CASSTGRQLGYTF. The CDR3 region has the DNA TGTGCCAGCAGTACCGGGCGGCAGCTTGGCTACACCTTC.

The V and J genes are TRBV5-6 and TRBJ2-5; D ambiguous. Germline V gene sequence: CDR1 SGHDT, CDR2 YYEEEE. Trimming took 3 bases from V and 10 from J, leaving 22 bases between them. The CDR3 has 15 residues. CDR3 protein: CASSSSPRMERIQYF. The CDR3 region has the DNA TGTGCCAGCAGCTCCTCCCCTCGGATGGAGAGGATCCAGTACTTC.

The table lists this clonotype with many counts. The CDR3 protein is CASRAGVRPQHF. CDR3 nucleotide sequence: TGTGCCAGCAGGGCCGGGGTTAGGCCCCAGCATTTT. The chain is built from TRBV6-1 and TRBJ1-5, with D hard to call. The V gene's germline CDR1 is MNHNS and CDR2 SASEGT. The V end lost 6 bases, the J end lost 9 bases, and 12 bases lay between the germline ends. This CDR3 is 12 amino acids long.

The CDR3 spells CSAPGLAYTDTQYF. CDR3 in DNA: TGCAGTGCTCCGGGACTAGCGTACACAGATACGCAGTATTTT. This chain uses TRBV20-1 with TRBJ2-3, with 10 bases matching TRBD2. Trimming at V came to 5 bases and at J to 2 bases, leaving 4 bases not matched to a gene. The V gene's germline CDR1 is DFQATT and CDR2 SNEGSKA (reference sequence). The CDR3 is 14 residues long.

This clonotype has more than one count but fewer than ten. The rearrangement links TRBV4-2 to TRBJ2-1, with D tentatively TRBD1 (5 bases). Between the trimmed V and J ends, which lost 0 bases and 6 bases, there was a span of 15 bases. This CDR3 comprises 16 residues. Germline lookup yields CDR1 LGHNA and CDR2 YNFKEQ. DNA of the CDR3: TGTGCCAGCAGCCAAGATTTGGGGCAGGTCGTCAATGAGCAGTTCTTC. This gives the protein CASSQDLGQVVNEQFF.

This chain connects TRBV6-6 to TRBJ2-3; D is unclear. With 8 bases removed from V and 5 bases from J, the gap between germline ends came to 5 bases. Looked up from germline, CDR1 is MNHNY and CDR2 is SVGAGI (reference sequence). This CDR3 spans 10 amino acids. The CDR3 is CASQLDTQYF. The CDR3 bases are TGTGCCAGCCAATTAGATACGCAGTATTTT.

The chain combines TRBV4-3 with TRBJ1-6; no definite D call. The germline V gene encodes CDR1 LGHNA and CDR2 YSLEER. The CDR3 spans 13 residues. Trimming removed 3 bases from V and 11 bases from J, with 11 bases in between. In DNA, the CDR3 is TGCGCCAGCAGCCACGGATACAATGCACCCCTCCACTTT. Protein: CASSHGYNAPLHF.

The V call is TRBV12-3 or TRBV12-4, the J call TRBJ2-1; TRBD2 aligns across 15 bases. This CDR3 comprises 18 residues. Unmatched junction bases numbered 6, after V lost 6 bases and J lost 0 bases. In DNA, the CDR3 is TGTGCCAGCAGCGGACTAGCGGGAGGGCCTAGCTCCTACAATGAGCAGTTCTTC. Translated: CASSGLAGGPSSYNEQFF.

V and J are TRBV5-1 and TRBJ1-3, with 9 bases fitting TRBD1. Per the germline V gene, CDR1 is SGHRS and CDR2 is YFSETQ. The CDR3 contains 17 residues. V dropped 2 bases and J dropped 0; count of bases not matched to a gene: 6. For the CDR3, the DNA is TGCGCCAGCAGCTTCGTACAGGGGGCGAACTCTGGAAACACCATATATTTT. It translates to CASSFVQGANSGNTIYF.

The chain combines TRBV6-2 or TRBV6-3 with TRBJ1-2, with D unresolved. Germline assignment: CDR1 MNHEY and CDR2 SVGEGT. The length of the CDR3 is 13 residues. V was clipped by 2 bases and J by 5 bases, with 9 bases between them. This CDR3 is CASSYTRQYGYTF. The CDR3 coding sequence is TGTGCCAGCAGTTACACGAGGCAATATGGCTACACCTTC.

The V gene is TRBV7-9, the J gene TRBJ2-1; no clear D. Trimming shortened V by 10 bases and J by 8 bases, and 9 bases separated the two germline ends. The germline CDR1 and CDR2 sequences are SEHNR and FQNEAQ (reference sequence). The CDR3 totals 10 residues. CDR3 residues: CATGVYEQFF. The CDR3 region has the DNA TGTGCCACAGGTGTCTATGAGCAGTTCTTC.

This chain connects TRBV4-2 to TRBJ2-1, with D perhaps TRBD1 or TRBD2 (5 bases each). V lost 2 bases to trimming and J lost 9 bases, with 17 bases between them. The CDR3 spans 15 residues. Germline V lookup: CDR1 LGHNA, CDR2 YNFKEQ. This chain's CDR3 is CASSQTGTTRGEQFF. CDR3 sequence (DNA): TGTGCCAGCAGCCAAACCGGGACCACCCGAGGTGAGCAGTTCTTC.

The V call is TRBV7-2, the J call TRBJ1-4; D uncertain. CDR1 and CDR2 (germline): SGHTA, FQGNSA. The V and J ends lost 5 bases and 8 bases respectively, with 15 bases between them. This CDR3 is 14 amino acids long. CDR3 protein: CASSPASLQEKLFF. As DNA, the CDR3 is TGTGCCAGCAGCCCAGCATCCCTACAGGAAAAACTGTTTTTT.